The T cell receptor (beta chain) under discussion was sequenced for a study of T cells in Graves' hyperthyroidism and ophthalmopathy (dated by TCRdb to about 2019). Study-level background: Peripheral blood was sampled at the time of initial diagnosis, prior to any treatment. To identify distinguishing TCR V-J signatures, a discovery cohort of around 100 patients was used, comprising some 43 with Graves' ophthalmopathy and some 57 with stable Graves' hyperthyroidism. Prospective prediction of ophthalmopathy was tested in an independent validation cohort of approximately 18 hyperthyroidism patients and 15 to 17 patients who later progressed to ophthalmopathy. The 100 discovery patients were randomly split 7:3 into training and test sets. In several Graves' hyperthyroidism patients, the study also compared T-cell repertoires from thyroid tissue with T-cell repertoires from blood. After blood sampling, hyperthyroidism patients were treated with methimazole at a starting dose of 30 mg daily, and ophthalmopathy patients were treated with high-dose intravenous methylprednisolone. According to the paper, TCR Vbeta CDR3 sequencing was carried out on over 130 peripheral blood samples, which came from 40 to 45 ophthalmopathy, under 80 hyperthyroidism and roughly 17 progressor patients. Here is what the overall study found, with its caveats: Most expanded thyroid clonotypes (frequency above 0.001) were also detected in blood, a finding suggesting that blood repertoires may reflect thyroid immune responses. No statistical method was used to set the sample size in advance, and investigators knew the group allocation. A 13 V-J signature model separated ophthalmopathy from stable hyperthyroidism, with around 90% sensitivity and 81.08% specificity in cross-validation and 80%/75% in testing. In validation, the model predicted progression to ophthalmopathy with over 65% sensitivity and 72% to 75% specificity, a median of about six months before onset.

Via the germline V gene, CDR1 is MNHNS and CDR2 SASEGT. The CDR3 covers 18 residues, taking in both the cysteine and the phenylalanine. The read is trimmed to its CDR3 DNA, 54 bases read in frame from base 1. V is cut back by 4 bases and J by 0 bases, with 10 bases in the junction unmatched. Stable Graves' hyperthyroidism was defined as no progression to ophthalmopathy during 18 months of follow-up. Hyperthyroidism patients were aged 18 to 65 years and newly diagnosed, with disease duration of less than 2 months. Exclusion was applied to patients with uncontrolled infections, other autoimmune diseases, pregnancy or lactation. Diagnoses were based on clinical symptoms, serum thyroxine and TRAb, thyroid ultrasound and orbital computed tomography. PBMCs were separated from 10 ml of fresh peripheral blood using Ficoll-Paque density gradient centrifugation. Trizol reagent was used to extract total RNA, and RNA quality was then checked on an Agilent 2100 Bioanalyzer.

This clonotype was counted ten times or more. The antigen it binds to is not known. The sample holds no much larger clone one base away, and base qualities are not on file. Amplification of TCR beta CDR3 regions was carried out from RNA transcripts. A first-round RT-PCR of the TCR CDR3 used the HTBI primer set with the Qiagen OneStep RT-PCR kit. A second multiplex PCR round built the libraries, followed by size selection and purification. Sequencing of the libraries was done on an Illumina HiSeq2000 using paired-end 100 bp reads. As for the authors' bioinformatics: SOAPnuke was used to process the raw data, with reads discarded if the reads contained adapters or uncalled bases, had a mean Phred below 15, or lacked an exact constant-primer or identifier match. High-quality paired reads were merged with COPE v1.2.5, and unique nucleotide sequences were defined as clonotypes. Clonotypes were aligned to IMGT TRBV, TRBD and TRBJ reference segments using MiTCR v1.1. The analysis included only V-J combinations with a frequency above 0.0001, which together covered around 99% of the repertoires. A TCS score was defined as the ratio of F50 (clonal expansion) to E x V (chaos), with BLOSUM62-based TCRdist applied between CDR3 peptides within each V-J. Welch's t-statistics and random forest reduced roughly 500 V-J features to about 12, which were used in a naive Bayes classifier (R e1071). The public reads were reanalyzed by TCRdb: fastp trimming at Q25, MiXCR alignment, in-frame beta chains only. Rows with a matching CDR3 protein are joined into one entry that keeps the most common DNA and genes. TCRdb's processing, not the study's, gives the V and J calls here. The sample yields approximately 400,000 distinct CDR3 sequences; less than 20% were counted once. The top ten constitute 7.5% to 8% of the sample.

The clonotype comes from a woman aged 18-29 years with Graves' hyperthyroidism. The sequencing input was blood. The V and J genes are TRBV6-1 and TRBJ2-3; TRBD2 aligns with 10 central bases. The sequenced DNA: TGTGCCAGCAGTGCCCCCAGCGGGGGGGCCCGGAGCACAGATACGCAGTATTTT. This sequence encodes CASSAPSGGARSTDTQYF.